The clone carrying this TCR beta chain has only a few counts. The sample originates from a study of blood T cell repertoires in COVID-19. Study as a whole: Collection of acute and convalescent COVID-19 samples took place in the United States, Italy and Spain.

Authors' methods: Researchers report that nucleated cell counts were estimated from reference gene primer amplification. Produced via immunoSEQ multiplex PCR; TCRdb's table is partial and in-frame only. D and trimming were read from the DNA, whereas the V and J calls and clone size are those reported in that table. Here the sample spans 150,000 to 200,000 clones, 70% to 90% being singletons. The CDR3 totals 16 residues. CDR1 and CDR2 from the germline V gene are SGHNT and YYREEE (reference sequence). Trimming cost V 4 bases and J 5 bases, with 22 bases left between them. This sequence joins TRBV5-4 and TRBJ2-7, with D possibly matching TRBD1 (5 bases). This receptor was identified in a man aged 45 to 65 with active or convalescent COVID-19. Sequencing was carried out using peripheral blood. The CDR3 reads CASSSYQGRKVHEQYF. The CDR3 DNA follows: TGTGCCAGCAGCAGTTATCAGGGCCGAAAGGTTCACGAGCAGTACTTC.